The entry that follows covers one T cell receptor (beta chain) sequence. The antigen is unknown. Vbeta (60) and Jbeta (13) primers were used in the PCR. Data came from immunoSEQ multiplex PCR; TCRdb stores just in-frame clones and leaves some out. Of 100,000 to 150,000 clones in the sample, more than 70% were seen once. This sample was taken from a study of cytomegalovirus exposure and HLA in healthy donors. Study-level points and caveats: Information on immune exposure was restricted to one variable (CMV serostatus). In vitro experiments confirmed that three CMV-associated chains were specific for CMV antigens.

Per germline, CDR1 MNHEY and CDR2 SMNVEV (reference sequence). The J segment lost 6 bases and the V segment lost 5 bases, leaving 6 bases of the junction unmatched. This CDR3 has 15 amino acids. This receptor was identified in a human donor in good health. The rearrangement links TRBV27 to TRBJ1-3, with TRBD1 matching 11 bases. The sample comprised PBMCs. CDR3 amino acids: CASSPRDRGLNTIYF. In DNA, the CDR3 is TGTGCCAGCAGTCCCCGGGACAGGGGGTTAAACACCATATATTTT.